The source of this T cell receptor (beta chain) is a study of cytomegalovirus exposure and HLA in healthy donors. V was cut by 1 base and J by 4 bases, with 10 bases left in between. Germline V gene sequence: CDR1 MGHRA, CDR2 YSYEKL. The CDR3 covers 14 residues. This PCR relied on a set of 60 Vbeta primers and 13 Jbeta primers. The table came from immunoSEQ multiplex PCR; TCRdb's copy has only in-frame clones and leaves some out. The repertoire consists of some 140,000 clones, with 80% occurring once and the leading ten covering approximately 2%. The clonotype comes from a man younger than 40 in good health and CMV-seronegative. The sample taken for sequencing was PBMCs. V and J are TRBV4-1 and TRBJ1-2; D is possibly TRBD1 (5 bases). CDR3 in amino acids: CASSQVTGFYGYTF. The CDR3 DNA reads TGCGCCAGCAGCCAAGTAACAGGCTTCTATGGCTACACCTTC.